This TCR beta chain was recovered during a study of lymphopenia after photon versus proton radiotherapy. This CDR3 comprises 15 residues. Between the trimmed V and J ends, which lost 1 base and 1 base, there was a span of 8 bases. Germline values: CDR1 SGHTA, CDR2 FQGNSA. As for this clone: The antigen is not known.

Whole-study results and caveats: Larger post-nadir TCR diversity loss correlated inversely with survival in deceased patients. Under photons, naive T cells and diversity fell while effector/memory populations rose.

Sequencing was performed with immunoSEQ multiplex PCR; in TCRdb, only in-frame clones are kept and a portion is missing. The sample consists of tens of thousands of clones, around 83% of them appearing once. The source material was peripheral blood, sampled from a patient treated with proton-based radiotherapy. This receptor was identified in a woman in her seventies with pancreatic cancer. Some clones in this sample may be carry-over from other donors' samples. The chain employs TRBV7-2 and TRBJ1-5; D is perhaps TRBD1 (5 bases). The CDR3 region is CASSLGGLSNQPQHF. In DNA form, the CDR3 reads TGTGCCAGCAGCTTAGGGGGCTTGAGCAATCAGCCCCAGCATTTT.